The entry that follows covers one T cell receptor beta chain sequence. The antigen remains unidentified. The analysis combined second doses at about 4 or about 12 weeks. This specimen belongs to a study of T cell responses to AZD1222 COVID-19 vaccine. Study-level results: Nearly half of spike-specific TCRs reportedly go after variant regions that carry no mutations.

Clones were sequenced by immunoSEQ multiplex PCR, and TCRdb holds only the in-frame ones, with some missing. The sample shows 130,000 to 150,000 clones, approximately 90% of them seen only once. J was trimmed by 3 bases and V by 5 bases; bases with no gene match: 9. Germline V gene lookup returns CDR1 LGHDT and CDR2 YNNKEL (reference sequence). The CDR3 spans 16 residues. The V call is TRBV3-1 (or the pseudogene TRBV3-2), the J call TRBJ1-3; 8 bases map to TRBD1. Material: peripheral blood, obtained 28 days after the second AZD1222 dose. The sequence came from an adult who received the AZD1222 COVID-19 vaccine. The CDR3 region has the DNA TGTGCCAGCAGCACCCTGGACAGGGATGGTGGAAACACCATATATTTT. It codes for CASSTLDRDGGNTIYF.